This section outlines one TCR beta chain sequence together with its context. This receptor's antigen is unknown. Base quality data are lacking; no much larger clone is found one base away. Libraries were constructed by the immunoSEQ multiplex PCR assay. The paper's data handling went like this. A statistical classification framework was developed to diagnose cytomegalovirus status using the catalog of TCR beta chain sequences. As stored in TCRdb, this immuneACCESS dataset retains in-frame rearrangements with V and J assigned. A fraction of the clones does not appear; measured against another copy, unresolved V genes explain less than half of the discrepancy, and the remainder lacks a known reason. V, J and clone size are taken as reported in that table, and D and trimming were inferred from the DNA itself. This sample lists about 78,000 clones; about 96% were detected once. Together, the top ten hold 1.6% of the sample.

In the germline V gene, CDR1 corresponds to MGHDK and CDR2 to SYGVNS. The CDR3 holds 15 amino acids from the cysteine to the phenylalanine. Only CDR3 DNA is held: 45 bases, read in frame from base 1. Trimming takes 4 bases off V and 4 bases off J; junction bases not matched to a gene: 8. Separate from the approximately 670-subject first cohort, the validation cohort of 95 to 150 subjects was the group to which the donors belonged. The data belong to a study of cytomegalovirus exposure and HLA in healthy donors listed by TCRdb under 2017. The study in broad terms: The 550 to 750 repertoires of the first cohort and the 95 to 150 validation repertoires were produced on the same platform, according to a later analysis. The study was designed to test whether signatures of past pathogen exposure could be identified by cataloging public T cell receptors. A separate validation cohort of about 110 different subjects was used in addition to the approximately 700-subject first cohort. The study combined high-throughput TCR immunosequencing, statistical association of individual TCRs with disease status, and machine learning to predict cytomegalovirus infection status.

The paper's findings and limits, for the study overall: Subsequent analysis determined that TCRs grouped into clusters in the first cohort also showed a tendency toward co-occurrence across the roughly 120 validation repertoires, and 94% of cluster scores exceeded 0. The authors suggested that the approach could potentially be extended to other disease states and immunological phenotypes. A few of the identified cytomegalovirus-associated TCR beta chains were confirmed in vitro to be specific for cytomegalovirus antigens. In both the original and validation cohorts, the classifier was reported to diagnose cytomegalovirus status with high specificity and sensitivity. A later analysis lacked HLA typing for the validation cohort, so it scored co-occurrence in that cohort across all 110 or so repertoires. Across donors, most TCR sequences were observed very rarely, whereas some public TCRs were present in many individuals. A total of about 150 TCR beta chains were listed by the study as associated with cytomegalovirus.

The source is a man aged 18 to 30 in good health and CMV-seropositive. The sample was PBMCs. The sequence is built from TRBV25-1 and TRBJ2-7, and TRBD1 aligns with 9 junction nucleotides. Read as DNA, the sequence is TGTGCCAGCAGTGGCACGGACAGGGGCCCATACGAGCAGTACTTC. It translates as CASSGTDRGPYEQYF.